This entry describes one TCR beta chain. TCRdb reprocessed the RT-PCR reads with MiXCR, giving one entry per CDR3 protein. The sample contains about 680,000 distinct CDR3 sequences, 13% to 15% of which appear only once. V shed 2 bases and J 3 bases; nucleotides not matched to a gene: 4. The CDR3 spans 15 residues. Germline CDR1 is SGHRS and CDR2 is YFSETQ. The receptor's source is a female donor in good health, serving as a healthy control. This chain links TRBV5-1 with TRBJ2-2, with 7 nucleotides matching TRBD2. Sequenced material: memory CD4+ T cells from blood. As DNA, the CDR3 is TGCGCCAGCAGCTTCGCCCTAGCGGACACCGGGGAGCTGTTTTTT. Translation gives CASSFALADTGELFF.